This is a list of T cell receptor beta chains from one sample in a study of T cells expressing NK-cell markers. TCRdb re-called the 5' RACE reads; every CDR3 protein appears as one record, without DNA. This sample carries about 180,000 distinct CDR3 sequences, with over 20% going to the ten biggest clones. The source material was blood T cells: a sorted CD56 or NKG2C T cell subset, CD4+ or CD8+ T cells, or bulk PBMC T cells (not recorded which). The source of these receptors is a man aged 18 to 69 in good health. The CDR3 runs from the conserved cysteine through the conserved F or W.

J gene,V gene,CDR3 protein
TRBJ1-5,TRBV5-6,CASSLGPNSNQPQHF
TRBJ2-1,TRBV28,CASSSVTSLGDEQFF
TRBJ2-1,TRBV2,CASSGDGANEQFF
TRBJ1-1,TRBV9,CASSVFGDPTEAFF
TRBJ1-1,TRBV7-7,CASSLPFFTAMNTEAFF
TRBJ2-7,TRBV2,CASSETGLQGYEQYF
TRBJ2-3,TRBV9,CASSVGASGAGGDTQYF
TRBJ2-4,TRBV4-2,CASSQDNIQYF
TRBJ2-5,TRBV2,CASTVAGVQETQYF
TRBJ2-3,TRBV12-3/TRBV12-4,CASSTWTDRTDTQYF
TRBJ1-5,TRBV7-2,CASSFTQGANQPQHF
TRBJ1-4,TRBV5-1,CASSLETVDRRTNEKLFF
TRBJ2-7,TRBV6-1,CASSESGTDIYEQYF
TRBJ2-2,TRBV6-5,CASRPRTGLEELFF
TRBJ2-1,TRBV4-2,CASSQAGLQFF
TRBJ1-1,TRBV19,CASSTLLSDPEDTEAFF
TRBJ2-7,TRBV28,CASSLRDRLINEQYF
TRBJ1-2,TRBV2,CASSGQTGNLDYGYTF
TRBJ2-5,TRBV27,CASSPGTSGGETQYF
TRBJ1-1,TRBV5-6,CASTQGGPMNTEAFF
TRBJ2-3,TRBV12-3/TRBV12-4,CASSLNTDTQYF
TRBJ1-1,TRBV7-9,CASSLARTGSTEAFF
TRBJ2-2,TRBV7-9,CASSSTGSEMAGELFF
TRBJ2-3,TRBV7-8,CASSRTATDTQYF
TRBJ2-5,TRBV20-1,CSARAPGPGETQYF
TRBJ2-7,TRBV2,CASSFAWTFSGAAYEQYF
TRBJ2-1,TRBV12-5,CASGLYNEQFF
TRBJ2-5,TRBV20-1,CSARAYLAGTETYQETQYF
TRBJ2-7,TRBV5-6,CASSYRTTATYEQYF
TRBJ2-3,TRBV29-1,CSVAGKTTDTDTQYF
TRBJ1-1,TRBV9,CASSAPGGQLPMNTEAFF
TRBJ2-3,TRBV18,CASSQWGDTQYF
TRBJ2-5,TRBV5-1,CASSSRGTSGTRETQYF
TRBJ2-3,TRBV11-2,CASSNRPRGPGVSVDTQYF
TRBJ2-7,TRBV18,CASSRTGNKPDEQYF
TRBJ1-2,TRBV30,CAWNPDAPSYGYTF
TRBJ1-5,TRBV15,CATSIHRVSNQPQHF
TRBJ1-2,TRBV5-6,CASTGGNYGYTF
TRBJ2-7,TRBV12-5,CASGTGGQGHEQYF
TRBJ2-7,TRBV15,CATSQALGVIHEQYF
TRBJ2-3,TRBV27,CASSLGAGGPTDTQYF
TRBJ1-4,TRBV18,CASSALGAGNEKLFF
TRBJ2-3,TRBV29-1,CSVPGGFTDTQYF
TRBJ2-5,TRBV4-1,CASSQDYGETQYF
TRBJ1-2,TRBV12-3/TRBV12-4,CASSAGGYGYTF
TRBJ1-2,TRBV14,CASSRTGDPTNYGYTF
TRBJ1-5,TRBV16,CASSQSWGGPQHF
TRBJ2-4,TRBV28,CASSGTPKNIQYF
TRBJ2-1,TRBV5-4,CASSFPEVGQGGNEQFF
TRBJ2-7,TRBV20-1,CSARDLLGSDYGEQYF
TRBJ2-1,TRBV7-2,CASRMLGYNEQFF
TRBJ2-3,TRBV28,CASSFPDSTDTQYF
TRBJ1-5,TRBV14,CASSQAGQGQPQHF